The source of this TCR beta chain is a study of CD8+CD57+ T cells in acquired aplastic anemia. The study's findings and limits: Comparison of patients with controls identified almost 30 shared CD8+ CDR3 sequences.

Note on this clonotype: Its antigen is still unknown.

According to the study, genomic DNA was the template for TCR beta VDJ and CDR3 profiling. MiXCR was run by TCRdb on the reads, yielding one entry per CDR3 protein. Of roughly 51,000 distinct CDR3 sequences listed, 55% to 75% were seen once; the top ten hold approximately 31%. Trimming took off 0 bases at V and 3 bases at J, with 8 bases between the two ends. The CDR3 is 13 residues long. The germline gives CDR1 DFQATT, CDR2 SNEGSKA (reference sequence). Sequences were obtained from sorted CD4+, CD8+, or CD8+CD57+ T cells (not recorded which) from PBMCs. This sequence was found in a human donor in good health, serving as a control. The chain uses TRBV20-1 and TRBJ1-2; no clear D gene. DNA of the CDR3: TGCAGTGCTAGAGATCAGAGGGACTATGGCTACACCTTC. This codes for CSARDQRDYGYTF.